The entry that follows covers one T cell receptor beta chain sequence. What it binds is unknown. CD45RA-negative memory and CD45RA+ naive subsets were split from the CD4+ cells. The sample is drawn from a study of shared clonotypes between healthy human individuals. Regarding the study as a whole: The sole specimen, blood, was sampled, and tissue repertoires likely differ. Generally, naive subsets (rather than memory subsets) showed larger estimated richness.

Germline V CDR1 and CDR2: SGHRS, YFSETQ. V lost 0 bases to trimming and J lost 5 bases; unmatched junction nucleotides: 5. This CDR3 is 15 amino acids long. Assay: immunoSEQ multiplex PCR; the TCRdb copy retains only in-frame clones and omits some. This sample carries around 1.1 million clones, around 78% of them seen once, and the ten largest clones take 0.55% to 0.7%. The chain carries TRBV5-1 and TRBJ2-5, with 9 bases lining up with TRBD1. The TCR sequence derives from a young man in good health. Some clones in this sample may be carry-over from other donors' samples. The sample taken for sequencing was memory CD4+ T cells from PBMCs. Subset: CD45RA-negative fraction. CDR3 sequence reads: CASSLEQGAFETQYF. The CDR3 nucleotides read TGCGCCAGCAGCTTGGAACAGGGGGCGTTTGAGACCCAGTACTTC.